Detailed here is one TCR beta chain. This sample was included in a study of blood T cell repertoires in COVID-19. Study-level background: Spain, Italy and the United States supplied samples that represented acute and convalescent COVID-19. Nucleic acid was either cDNA or gDNA, and it came from T cells, B-cell-depleted T cells, or PBMCs.

This CDR3 spans 17 amino acids. With V trimmed by 4 bases and J by 0 bases, 8 bases remained unmatched. Germline values: CDR1 MGHRA, CDR2 YSYEKL. Sequencing used immunoSEQ multiplex PCR; TCRdb keeps in-frame clones, though not all of them. The sample lists 200,000 or so clones, under 90% occurring once. The sample consisted of peripheral blood. The chain has TRBV4-1 and TRBJ1-3, with TRBD1 matching 8 bases. This sequence originates from a man in his fifties or sixties with acute or convalescent COVID-19. In DNA, the CDR3 is TGCGCCAGCAGCCTACCCCAGGGGGCCCGCTCTGGAAACACCATATATTTT. It translates to CASSLPQGARSGNTIYF.